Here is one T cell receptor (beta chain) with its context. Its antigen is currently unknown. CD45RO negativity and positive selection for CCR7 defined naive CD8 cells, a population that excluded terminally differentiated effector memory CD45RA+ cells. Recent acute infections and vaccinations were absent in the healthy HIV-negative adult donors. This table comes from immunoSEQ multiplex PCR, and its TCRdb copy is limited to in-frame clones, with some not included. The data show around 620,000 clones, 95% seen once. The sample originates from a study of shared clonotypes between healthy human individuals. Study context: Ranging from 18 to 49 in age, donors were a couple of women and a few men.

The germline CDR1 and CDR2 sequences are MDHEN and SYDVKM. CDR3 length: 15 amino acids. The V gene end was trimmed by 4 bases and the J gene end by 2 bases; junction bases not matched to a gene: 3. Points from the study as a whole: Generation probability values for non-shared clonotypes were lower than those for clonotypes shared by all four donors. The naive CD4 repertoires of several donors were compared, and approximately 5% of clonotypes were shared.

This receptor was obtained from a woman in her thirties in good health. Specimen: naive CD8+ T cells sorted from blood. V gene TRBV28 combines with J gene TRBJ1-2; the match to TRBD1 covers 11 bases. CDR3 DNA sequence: TGTGCCAGCAGTTGGGGACAGGGGGGAAACTATGGCTACACCTTC. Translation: CASSWGQGGNYGYTF.